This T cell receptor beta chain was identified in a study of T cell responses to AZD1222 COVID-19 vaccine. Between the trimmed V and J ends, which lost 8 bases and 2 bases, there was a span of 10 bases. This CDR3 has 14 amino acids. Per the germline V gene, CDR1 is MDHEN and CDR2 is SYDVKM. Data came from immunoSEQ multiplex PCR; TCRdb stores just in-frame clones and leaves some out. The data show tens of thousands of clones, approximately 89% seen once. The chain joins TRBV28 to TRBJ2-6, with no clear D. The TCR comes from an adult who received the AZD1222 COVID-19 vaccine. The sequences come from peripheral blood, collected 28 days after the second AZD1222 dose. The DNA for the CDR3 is TGTGCCAGCCTCTCGAGAGCTGGGGCCAACGTCCTGACTTTC. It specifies CASLSRAGANVLTF.